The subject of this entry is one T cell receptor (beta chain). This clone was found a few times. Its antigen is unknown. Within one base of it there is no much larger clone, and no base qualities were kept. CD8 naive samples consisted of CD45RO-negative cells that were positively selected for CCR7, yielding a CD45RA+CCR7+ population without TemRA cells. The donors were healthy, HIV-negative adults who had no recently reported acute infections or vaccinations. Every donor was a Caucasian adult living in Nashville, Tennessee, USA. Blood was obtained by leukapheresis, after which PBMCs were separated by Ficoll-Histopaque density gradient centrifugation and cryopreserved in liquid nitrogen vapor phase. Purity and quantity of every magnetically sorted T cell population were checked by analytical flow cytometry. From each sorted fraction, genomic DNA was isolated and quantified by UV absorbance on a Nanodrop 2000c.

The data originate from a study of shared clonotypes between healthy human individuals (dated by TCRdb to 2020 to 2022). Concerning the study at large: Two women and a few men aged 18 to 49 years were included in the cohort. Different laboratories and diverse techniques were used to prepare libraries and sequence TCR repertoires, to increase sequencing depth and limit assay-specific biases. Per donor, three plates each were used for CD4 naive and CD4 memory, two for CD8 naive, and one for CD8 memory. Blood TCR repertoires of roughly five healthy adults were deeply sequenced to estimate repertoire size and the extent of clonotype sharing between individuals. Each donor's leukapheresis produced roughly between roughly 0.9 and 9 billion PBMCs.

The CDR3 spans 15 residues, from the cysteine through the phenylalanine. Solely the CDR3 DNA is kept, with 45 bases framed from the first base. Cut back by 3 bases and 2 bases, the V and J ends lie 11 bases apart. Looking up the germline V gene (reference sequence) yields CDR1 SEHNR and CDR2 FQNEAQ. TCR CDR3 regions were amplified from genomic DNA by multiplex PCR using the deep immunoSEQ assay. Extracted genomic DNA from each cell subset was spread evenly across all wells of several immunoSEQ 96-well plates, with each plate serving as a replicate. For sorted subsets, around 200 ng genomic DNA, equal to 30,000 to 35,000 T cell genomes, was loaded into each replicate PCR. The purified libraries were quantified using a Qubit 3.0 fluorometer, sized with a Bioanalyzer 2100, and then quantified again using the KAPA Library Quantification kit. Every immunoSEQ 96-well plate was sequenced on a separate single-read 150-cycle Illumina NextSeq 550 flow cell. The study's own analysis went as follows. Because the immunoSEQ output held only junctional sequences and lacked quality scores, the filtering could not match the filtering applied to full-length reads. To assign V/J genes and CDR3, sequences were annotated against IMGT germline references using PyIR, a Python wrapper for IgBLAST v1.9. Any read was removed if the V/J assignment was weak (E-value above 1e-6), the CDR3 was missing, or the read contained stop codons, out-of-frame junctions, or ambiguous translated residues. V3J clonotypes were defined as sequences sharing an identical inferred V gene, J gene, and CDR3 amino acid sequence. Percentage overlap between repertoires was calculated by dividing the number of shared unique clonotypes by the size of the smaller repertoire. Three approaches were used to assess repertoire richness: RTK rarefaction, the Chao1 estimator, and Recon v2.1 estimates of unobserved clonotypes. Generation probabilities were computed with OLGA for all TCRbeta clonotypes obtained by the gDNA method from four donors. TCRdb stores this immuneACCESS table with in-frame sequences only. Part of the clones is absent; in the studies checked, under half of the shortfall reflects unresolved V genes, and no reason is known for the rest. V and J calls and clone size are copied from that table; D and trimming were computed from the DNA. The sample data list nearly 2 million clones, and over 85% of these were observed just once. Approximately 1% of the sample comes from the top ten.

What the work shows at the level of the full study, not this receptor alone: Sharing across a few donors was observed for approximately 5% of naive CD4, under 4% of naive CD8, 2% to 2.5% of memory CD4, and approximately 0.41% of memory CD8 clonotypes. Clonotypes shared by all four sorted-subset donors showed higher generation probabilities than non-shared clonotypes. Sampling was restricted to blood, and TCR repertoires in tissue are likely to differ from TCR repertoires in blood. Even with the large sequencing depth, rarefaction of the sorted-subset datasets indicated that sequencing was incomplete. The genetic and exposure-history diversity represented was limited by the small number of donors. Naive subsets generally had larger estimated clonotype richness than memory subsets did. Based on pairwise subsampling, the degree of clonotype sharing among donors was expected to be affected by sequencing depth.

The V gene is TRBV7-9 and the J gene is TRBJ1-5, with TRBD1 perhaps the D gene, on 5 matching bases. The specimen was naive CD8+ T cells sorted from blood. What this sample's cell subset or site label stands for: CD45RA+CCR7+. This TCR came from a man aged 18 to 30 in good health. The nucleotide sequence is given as TGTGCCAGCAGCTTTGGGGGTATGGGCAATCAGCCCCAGCATTTT. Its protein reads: CASSFGGMGNQPQHF.